The 25 T cell receptor beta chains given below trace back to one sample, sequenced in a study of T cell responses to AZD1222 COVID-19 vaccine. Profiling relied on immunoSEQ multiplex PCR, and the TCRdb table lists in-frame clones only, not all of them. The data show 130,000 to 150,000 clones, 80% to 90% seen once. The starting material was peripheral blood, obtained on day 0 of AZD1222 vaccination. All receptors come from an adult in good health.

The chain recombines TRBV11-3 with TRBJ1-2; D might be TRBD1 (6 bases). Germline CDR1 SGHNT, CDR2 YENEEA. Trimming removed 0 bases from V and 10 bases from J, with 21 bases in between. The CDR3 loop spans 16 amino acids. CDR3 region: CASSLDRWTDFHDYTF. Here the CDR3 DNA reads TGTGCCAGCAGCTTAGATCGTTGGACAGACTTTCACGACTACACCTTC.

The CDR3 protein is CASSQVAGVAGVYEQYF. The CDR3, as DNA: TGTGCCAGCAGCCAAGTTGCGGGTGTAGCGGGGGTCTACGAGCAGTACTTC. V and J are TRBV4-2 and TRBJ2-7, with 9 positions matching TRBD2. Germline trimming cut 1 base from V and 3 bases from J; bases unmatched to any gene: 10. Per the germline V gene, CDR1 is LGHNA and CDR2 is YNFKEQ. This CDR3 region has 17 residues.

This chain connects TRBV19 to TRBJ2-1; TRBD1 might be the D (5 bases). This CDR3 spans 15 amino acids. Trimming removed 3 bases from V and 6 bases from J, with 15 bases in between. Germline CDR1 and CDR2: LNHDA and SQIVND (reference sequence). In DNA, the CDR3 is TGTGCCAGTAGTATCGAGTGGGGCCGATTCAATGAGCAGTTCTTC. This translates into CASSIEWGRFNEQFF.

CDR3 in DNA: TGCGCCAGCAGGGACCGGGACAGGGTAGTCCACGAGCAGTACTTC. Protein: CASRDRDRVVHEQYF. V usage is TRBV5-1 and J usage is TRBJ2-7; 9 bases align to TRBD1. V shed 5 bases, J shed 5 bases, and the junction held 11 bases outside the gene matches. Germline values: CDR1 SGHRS, CDR2 YFSETQ. The CDR3 length is 15 residues.

This clone was detected only once. J is TRBJ1-2 and V is TRBV29-1; D ambiguous. The CDR3 runs 12 residues. The germline gives CDR1 SQVTM, CDR2 ANQGSEA. V lost 0 bases and J 4 bases, leaving 6 bases between the germline ends. CDR3 nucleotides: TGCAGCGTTGAAGAAAACTCCTATGGCTACACCTTC. This sequence encodes CSVEENSYGYTF.

The rearrangement links TRBV14 to TRBJ2-2, with TRBD2 identical over 10 bases. J gave up 6 bases and V 0 bases, and 7 bases lay outside the gene matches. The CDR3 runs 17 residues. Germline-derived CDR1 and CDR2 are SGHDN and FVKESK. The CDR3 sequence is CASSQDWLAGEAGELFF. The CDR3 bases are TGTGCCAGCAGCCAAGATTGGCTAGCGGGAGAGGCCGGGGAGCTGTTTTTT.

The chain uses TRBV11-2 and TRBJ2-5; D is uncertain. Germline values: CDR1 SGHAT, CDR2 FQNNGV. There are 14 residues in the CDR3. The germline V and J ends were trimmed by 5 bases and 1 base, with 11 bases remaining between them. The CDR3 region has the DNA TGTGCCAGCAGCGTGATGCAGGTCCAAGAGACCCAGTACTTC. Translating it yields CASSVMQVQETQYF.

This rearrangement joins TRBV2 to TRBJ1-1; D ambiguous. Germline assignment: CDR1 SNHLY and CDR2 FYNNEI. V was pared by 6 bases and J by 0 bases, with 14 bases between. The CDR3 sequence is 15 residues long. CDR3 nucleotide sequence: TGTGCCAGCAGGGAACGACGGAGCATGAACACTGAAGCTTTCTTT. Residues: CASRERRSMNTEAFF.

The gene calls are TRBV9 and TRBJ2-7, with 8 nucleotides matching TRBD2. CDR3 length: 15 amino acids. Germline CDR1 SGDLS, CDR2 YYNGEE. Trimming took 0 bases from V and 4 from J; bases not matched to a gene: 6. The chain's CDR3 is CASSVEGSGVYEQYF. The CDR3, as DNA: TGTGCCAGCAGCGTAGAGGGTAGCGGGGTTTACGAGCAGTACTTC.

The V call is TRBV19, the J call TRBJ2-3; no reliable D call. The germline CDR1 and CDR2 sequences are LNHDA and SQIVND (reference sequence). The CDR3 contains 13 residues. With 1 base removed from V and 6 bases from J, the gap between germline ends came to 8 bases. CDR3 protein: CASSIVERDTQYF. The CDR3 coding sequence is TGTGCCAGTAGTATAGTCGAGCGTGATACGCAGTATTTT.

The chain is built from TRBV9 and TRBJ2-2; TRBD2 agrees at 10 bases. From germline, CDR1 is SGDLS and CDR2 YYNGEE. Trimming removed 0 bases from V and 3 bases from J; junction bases left unmatched: 2. The CDR3 is 16 amino acids. CDR3 coding DNA: TGTGCCAGCAGCGTAGCACTAGCGGGATACACCGGGGAGCTGTTTTTT. It encodes CASSVALAGYTGELFF.

The J gene is TRBJ1-5, the V gene TRBV5-5; no firm D call. The CDR3 is 13 residues long. Trimming removed 0 bases from V and 4 bases from J, with 5 bases in between. Looked up from germline, CDR1 is SGHKS and CDR2 is YYEKEE (reference sequence). DNA of the CDR3: TGTGCCAGCAGCTTGGGCGTGAATCAGCCCCAGCATTTT. It specifies CASSLGVNQPQHF.

The chain carries TRBV5-4 and TRBJ1-6, with no clear D. V was shortened by 4 bases and J by 8 bases, with 13 bases between the two germline ends. This CDR3 has 14 residues. In germline, CDR1 is SGHNT, CDR2 YYREEE (reference sequence). The CDR3 here is CASSKGVRDSPLHF. The DNA of the CDR3 is TGTGCCAGCAGCAAGGGCGTCCGCGATTCACCCCTCCACTTT.

The chain combines TRBV5-6 with TRBJ1-4; the D is unclear. This CDR3 comprises 14 residues. Trimming cost V 0 bases and J 5 bases, with 8 bases left between them. Per the germline V gene, CDR1 is SGHDT and CDR2 is YYEEEE. CDR3 residues: CASSLGRRNEKLFF. CDR3 sequence (DNA): TGTGCCAGCAGCTTGGGCCGGAGGAATGAAAAACTGTTTTTT.

The rearrangement joins TRBV28 to TRBJ1-1; tentative D call: TRBD1 (6 bases). Trimming pared 6 bases from V and 5 bases from J, leaving 10 bases between. The CDR3 loop spans 12 amino acids. Germline V gene lookup returns CDR1 MDHEN and CDR2 SYDVKM. The DNA for the CDR3 is TGTGCCAGCAGACAGGGTTTTACTGAAGCTTTCTTT. This codes for CASRQGFTEAFF.

V gene TRBV4-1 combines with J gene TRBJ2-2; D is tentatively TRBD1 or TRBD2 (5 bases each). Looked up from germline, CDR1 is MGHRA and CDR2 is YSYEKL. V shed 1 base and J shed 6 bases, with 15 bases lying between them. CDR3 size: 16 residues. The DNA for the CDR3 is TGCGCCAGCAGCCAAGCTGATATCGGGGCGGCCGGGGAGCTGTTTTTT. As protein: CASSQADIGAAGELFF.

J is TRBJ1-6 and V is TRBV6-6, with 7 bases fitting TRBD1. V lost 4 bases and J lost 7; bases outside the gene matches: 4. The CDR3 is made up of 14 amino acids. In germline, CDR1 is MNHNY, CDR2 SVGAGI (reference sequence). DNA of the CDR3: TGTGCCAGCAGTTTACAGGGGAGGAATTCACCCCTCCACTTT. It codes for CASSLQGRNSPLHF.

The chain employs TRBV25-1 and TRBJ1-6, with D uncertain. The CDR3 length is 13 residues. Germline V gives CDR1 MGHDK, CDR2 SYGVNS. The V and J ends lost 0 bases and 5 bases respectively, with 2 bases between them. DNA of the CDR3: TGTGCCAGCAGTGAATACGATAATTCACCCCTCCACTTT. Residues: CASSEYDNSPLHF.

The rearrangement links TRBV6-5 to TRBJ1-6; no reliable D call. The CDR3 is made up of 14 amino acids. Per germline, CDR1 MNHEY and CDR2 SVGAGI. Trimming removed 0 bases at V and 9 bases at J, with 9 bases between. Written as DNA, the CDR3 is TGTGCCAGCAGTTACTCGAATGTGGTTTCACCCCTCCACTTT. It codes for CASSYSNVVSPLHF.

This sequence joins TRBV20-1 and TRBJ1-5; maybe TRBD1 (6 bases). From germline, CDR1 is DFQATT and CDR2 SNEGSKA (reference sequence). The CDR3 loop spans 15 amino acids. Trimming stripped 3 bases from V and 2 bases from J, with 14 bases between. The DNA of the CDR3 is TGCAGTGCTAGTATGGGGGCGAGGGGCAATCAGCCCCAGCATTTT. This sequence encodes CSASMGARGNQPQHF.

The J gene is TRBJ1-6, the V gene TRBV27; the D is unclear. Per germline, CDR1 MNHEY and CDR2 SMNVEV (reference sequence). Trimming removed 7 bases from V and 10 bases from J, with 26 bases in between. The CDR3 has 17 residues. CDR3 coding DNA: TGTGCCAGCACTCCCGCGTTTGCCGCTAAAAATGGGTCACCCCTCCACTTT. Protein: CASTPAFAAKNGSPLHF.

The chain combines TRBV5-4 with TRBJ1-1; no clear D gene. Trimming stripped 4 bases from V and 0 bases from J, with 7 bases between. The CDR3 extends over 13 amino acids. The germline gives CDR1 SGHNT, CDR2 YYREEE (reference sequence). The CDR3 region is CASSPLMNTEAFF. CDR3 nucleotide sequence: TGTGCCAGCAGCCCGTTAATGAACACTGAAGCTTTCTTT.

The V call is TRBV9, the J call TRBJ2-1, with TRBD2 as a possible D gene (5 bases). V lost 3 bases and J 8 bases, leaving 15 bases between the germline ends. The CDR3 length is 14 residues. The germline V gene has CDR1 SGDLS and CDR2 YYNGEE. As DNA, the CDR3 is TGTGCCAGCAGCGAAAGCGGACCGTACTATGAGCAGTTCTTC. Translation: CASSESGPYYEQFF.

The chain has TRBV12-3 or TRBV12-4 and TRBJ1-5; unclear D gene. Trimming removed 3 bases from V and 10 bases from J, with 13 bases in between. The CDR3 length is 13 residues. The CDR3 DNA is TGTGCCAGCAGTTTTGGCGGTTATTCACCCCAGCATTTT. Translation: CASSFGGYSPQHF.

This sequence joins TRBV6-2 or TRBV6-3 and TRBJ2-5; weak D call: TRBD1 (5 bases). The germline gives CDR1 MNHEY, CDR2 SVGEGT. The CDR3 extends over 14 amino acids. V gave up 2 bases and J gave up 7 bases, with 14 bases separating them. CDR3 DNA: TGTGCCAGCAGTTACGGGGCCTCATCGGGGACCCAGTACTTC. Amino acids: CASSYGASSGTQYF.